These 11 T cell receptor beta chains were all obtained from the same sample, sequenced in a study of T-cell reconstitution after alpha-beta-depleted transplantation in children (dated by TCRdb to the mid-2010s). Per the publication, the treatment or condition label means: allogeneic hematopoietic cell transplantation with graft depleted of TCRalphabeta T cells and CD19 B cells. The library was generated by PCR. The sequencing machine was an Illumina HiSeq 2500. TCR library preparation used molecular barcoding, with unique molecular identifiers applied to normalize quantification of the TCRbeta repertoire. TCRdb reprocessed the public reads (quality trimming at Q25 with fastp, clone calling with MiXCR) and kept in-frame beta chains. Every distinct CDR3 protein forms one entry, paired with its most common genes and DNA. The sample data list about 90,000 distinct CDR3 sequences, and roughly 16% of these were observed just once. The top ten hold about 20% of the sample.

The source material was PBMCs, mostly from graft donor cells, sampled 180 days after TCRalphabeta/CD19-depleted stem cell transplant. Receptor source: a male patient aged 2-9 years who had a stem cell transplant for acute lymphoblastic leukemia, so the T cells may come from the graft donor.

The chain couples TRBV20-1 to TRBJ2-7; 7 bases map to TRBD2. The CDR3 sequence is 15 residues long. V lost 3 bases to trimming and J lost 0 bases; unmatched junction nucleotides: 8. Germline CDR1 is DFQATT and CDR2 is SNEGSKA (reference sequence). CDR3 in amino acids: CSARGGRTSSYEQYF. The CDR3 DNA follows: TGCAGTGCTAGGGGGGGGAGAACCAGCTCCTACGAGCAGTACTTC.

CDR3 in DNA: TGTGCCAGCAGTCTAGGGTCCGGGGTCATCGCGAACACCGGGGAGCTGTTTTTT. This codes for CASSLGSGVIANTGELFF. The chain recombines TRBV12-3 or TRBV12-4 with TRBJ2-2; D might be TRBD2 (5 bases). This CDR3 region has 18 residues. V was trimmed by 5 bases and J by 0 bases, leaving 19 bases between them.

This clonotype came up a few times. The V call is TRBV20-1, the J call TRBJ2-5, with 9 positions matching TRBD1. Per germline, CDR1 DFQATT and CDR2 SNEGSKA (reference sequence). This CDR3 comprises 15 residues. The V and J ends lost 6 bases and 5 bases, in that order; junction bases with no gene match: 13. As DNA, the CDR3 is TGCAGTGCCATCCGCCCCGGGGACAGGGATGAGACCCAGTACTTC. Its protein is CSAIRPGDRDETQYF.

The table lists this clonotype with a few counts. The chain joins TRBV12-3 or TRBV12-4 to TRBJ2-1; 11 bases match TRBD2. J lost 5 bases, V lost 5 bases, and 11 bases had no gene match. The CDR3 extends over 17 amino acids. The chain's CDR3 is CASSPYAQGLADNEQFF. In DNA form, the CDR3 reads TGTGCCAGCAGTCCGTACGCCCAGGGACTAGCGGACAATGAGCAGTTCTTC.

V is TRBV6-5 and J is TRBJ1-3; weak D call: TRBD1 (5 bases). CDR3 length equals 12 residues. The V and J ends lost 0 bases and 8 bases respectively, with 5 bases between them. Germline lookup yields CDR1 MNHEY and CDR2 SVGAGI. The CDR3 reads CASSYSGDTIYF. As DNA, the CDR3 is TGTGCCAGCAGTTACTCAGGGGACACCATATATTTT.

The chain carries TRBV6-4 and TRBJ2-7; 8 bases are shared with TRBD2. Germline CDR1 MRHNA, CDR2 SNTAGT. CDR3 length equals 12 residues. J gave up 9 bases and V 3 bases, and 4 bases lay outside the gene matches. The CDR3 bases are TGTGCCAGCAGTGATCTAGCGGGTTTGCAGTACTTC. Encoded protein: CASSDLAGLQYF.

V gene TRBV20-1 combines with J gene TRBJ2-2; 11 positions agree with TRBD1. Germline V gene lookup returns CDR1 DFQATT and CDR2 SNEGSKA (reference sequence). The junction had 3 bases not matched to a gene; V was cut back by 5 bases and J by 7 bases. The CDR3 is 13 amino acids. CDR3 amino acids: CSAWTGGGGELFF. CDR3 DNA: TGCAGTGCTTGGACAGGGGGCGGCGGGGAGCTGTTTTTT.

This clonotype has only a few counts. The chain has TRBV10-3 and TRBJ2-7, with TRBD1 identical over 8 bases. The CDR3 is 12 amino acids. With 6 bases clipped from V and 8 bases from J, the junction kept 6 bases outside the gene matches. Germline CDR1 reads ENHRY; CDR2 reads SYGVKD. The CDR3 region is CAIRDREVQQYF. The CDR3 nucleotides read TGTGCCATCAGGGACAGGGAGGTCCAGCAGTACTTC.

This clonotype is medium-sized within its sample. Sequence at one end of the junction differs from germline and may be a read error. This sequence joins TRBV5-1 and TRBJ1-4; 7 bases align to TRBD1. The CDR3 covers 14 residues. Per the germline V gene, CDR1 is SGHRS and CDR2 is YFSETQ. The CDR3 region has the DNA TGCGCCAGCACCTTGGACAGGTTGAATGAAAAACTGTTTTTT. Encoded protein: CASTLDRLNEKLFF.

This rearrangement joins TRBV4-3 to TRBJ1-2; D possibly corresponds to TRBD1 (5 bases). With 0 bases removed from V and 4 bases from J, the gap between germline ends came to 6 bases. This CDR3 region has 13 residues. CDR1 is LGHNA, CDR2 YSLEER, per germline. The CDR3 DNA follows: TGCGCCAGCAGCCAAGACAGGGCCTATGGCTACACCTTC. Encoded protein: CASSQDRAYGYTF.

V gene TRBV4-1 combines with J gene TRBJ2-7; 11 nucleotides match TRBD1. CDR3 size: 15 residues. CDR1 is MGHRA and CDR2 is YSYEKL in the germline V gene. Trimming at V came to 5 bases and at J to 4 bases, leaving 7 bases not matched to a gene. In nucleotides, the CDR3 is TGCGCCAGCAGCACACCGGGACAGGGGGTGTACGAGCAGTACTTC. Translating it yields CASSTPGQGVYEQYF.